The clone carrying this T cell receptor (beta chain) was seen just once. Its cognate antigen is unknown. The time point: week 47, end of study. Vaccination used 300 ug of mutant IDH1 20-mer peptide per dose, with topical imiquimod. This record belongs to a study of a mutant IDH1 vaccine in newly diagnosed glioma. Study-level background: Either 4-6 weeks after radiotherapy alone or alongside temozolomide, vaccination was begun. Before enrollment, the patients had been treated with radiotherapy alone, temozolomide alone, or both together. Most of them had received both. Visit V12 happened at week 35; visit V13 happened at week 47.

Here immunoSEQ multiplex PCR was the method, and the copy in TCRdb shows in-frame clones only, minus some. The sample lists about 85,000 clones; around 92% were seen once. CDR1 is SGHNT, CDR2 YYREEE, per germline (reference sequence). The CDR3 loop spans 15 amino acids. Between the trimmed V and J ends, which lost 0 bases and 4 bases, there was a span of 13 bases. The receptor's source is a woman aged 45-59 years with glioma. The sequenced sample was PBMCs, obtained from a glioma patient whose treatment included an IDH1 peptide vaccine. The chain is built from TRBV5-4 and TRBJ1-1; D not resolved. CDR3 region: CASSLAQAMGTEAFF. CDR3 nucleotides: TGTGCCAGCAGCTTGGCCCAGGCTATGGGCACTGAAGCTTTCTTT.